This TCR beta chain was sequenced during a study of blood T cells in healthy people across ages. Trimming took 2 bases from V and 10 from J, leaving 12 bases between them. CDR3 length: 13 residues. CDR1 is SGHTA, CDR2 FQGNSA, per germline. A J-beta primer mix and a sample-barcoded 5' primer were used in a second PCR of about 7 to 12 cycles. Each CDR3 protein gets one entry after TCRdb re-called the 5' RACE reads with MiXCR. The sample consists of approximately 600,000 distinct CDR3 sequences, approximately 50% of them appearing once. Study-level findings and limits: No one knew whether donors had CMV, which possibly confounded expanded clonotype changes. Researchers judged that diversity estimates from one million T cells fell short of true values. Among T cells, TCR beta diversity per million cells dropped roughly linearly as age rose.

With regard to this clonotype: Its target is not known.

The TCR originated in a man between 60 and 75 years old in good health. This rearrangement joins TRBV7-2 to TRBJ2-1, with D possibly matching TRBD1 (5 bases). Sequencing was performed on blood. In nucleotides, the CDR3 is TGTGCCAGCAGCTTAAGTCAGGGTTGGGAGCAGTTCTTC. Its protein is CASSLSQGWEQFF.